This T cell receptor (beta chain) appears in the sequencing data of a study of cytomegalovirus exposure and HLA in healthy donors. Study-level findings and limits: HLA-A and HLA-B allele assignments for most subjects were reportedly predicted accurately using TCR beta sequences.

The PCR employed 60 Vbeta primers together with 13 Jbeta primers. TCRdb's table, derived via immunoSEQ multiplex PCR, lists solely in-frame clones and lacks some. The sample consists of over 70,000 clones, approximately 80% of them appearing once. For this clone: Its antigen is currently unknown.

Healthy people donating bone marrow made up the donors. Germline V lookup: CDR1 MNHNS, CDR2 SASEGT. Trimming cost V 3 bases and J 8 bases, with 11 bases left between them. The CDR3 has 13 amino acids. The receptor comes from a woman aged 45-65 years in good health and CMV-seropositive. The chain recombines TRBV6-1 with TRBJ2-1, with unresolved D. The specimen sequenced was PBMCs. The CDR3 reads CASSDSPRDEQFF. The CDR3 DNA sequence: TGTGCCAGCAGTGATTCCCCTCGGGATGAGCAGTTCTTC.